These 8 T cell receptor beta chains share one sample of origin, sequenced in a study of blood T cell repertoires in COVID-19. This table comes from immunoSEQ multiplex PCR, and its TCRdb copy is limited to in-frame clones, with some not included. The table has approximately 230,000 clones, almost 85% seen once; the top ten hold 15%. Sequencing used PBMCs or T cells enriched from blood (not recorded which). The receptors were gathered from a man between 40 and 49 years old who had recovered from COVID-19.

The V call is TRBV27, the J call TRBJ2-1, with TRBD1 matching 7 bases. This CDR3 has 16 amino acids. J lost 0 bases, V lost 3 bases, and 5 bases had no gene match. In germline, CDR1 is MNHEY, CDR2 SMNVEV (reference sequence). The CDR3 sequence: CASSFGTVSSYNEQFF. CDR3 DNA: TGTGCCAGCAGTTTCGGGACAGTGAGCTCCTACAATGAGCAGTTCTTC.

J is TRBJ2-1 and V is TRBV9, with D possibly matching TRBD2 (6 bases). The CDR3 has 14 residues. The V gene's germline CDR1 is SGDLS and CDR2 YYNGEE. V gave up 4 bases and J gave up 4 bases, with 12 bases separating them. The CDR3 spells CASSLSSGYNEQFF. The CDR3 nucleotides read TGTGCCAGCAGCCTCTCCAGCGGGTACAATGAGCAGTTCTTC.

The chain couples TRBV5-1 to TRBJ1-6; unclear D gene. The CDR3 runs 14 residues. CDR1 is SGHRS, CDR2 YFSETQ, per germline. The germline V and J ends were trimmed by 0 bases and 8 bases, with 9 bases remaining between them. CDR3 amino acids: CASSLGLIYSPLHF. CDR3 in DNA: TGCGCCAGCAGCTTGGGACTCATTTATTCACCCCTCCACTTT.

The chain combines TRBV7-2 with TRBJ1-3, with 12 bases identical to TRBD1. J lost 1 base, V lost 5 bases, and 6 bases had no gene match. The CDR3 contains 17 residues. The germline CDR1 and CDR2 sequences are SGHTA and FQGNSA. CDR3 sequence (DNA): TGTGCCAGCAGCAGGGACAGGGGGCAACTTTCTGGAAACACCATATATTTT. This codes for CASSRDRGQLSGNTIYF.

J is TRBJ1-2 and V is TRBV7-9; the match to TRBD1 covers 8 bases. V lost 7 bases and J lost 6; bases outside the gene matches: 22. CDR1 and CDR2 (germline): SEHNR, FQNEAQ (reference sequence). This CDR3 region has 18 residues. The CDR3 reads CASTWGGPQDRVSNGYTF. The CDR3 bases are TGTGCCAGCACCTGGGGGGGCCCCCAGGACAGGGTTTCGAATGGCTACACCTTC.

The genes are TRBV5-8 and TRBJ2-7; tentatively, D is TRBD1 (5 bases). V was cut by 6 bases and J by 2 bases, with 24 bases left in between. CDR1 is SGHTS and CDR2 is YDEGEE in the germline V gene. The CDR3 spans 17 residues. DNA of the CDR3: TGTGCCAGCACCCTATTGTTGGCAGGGTACAAACCCTACGAGCAGTACTTC. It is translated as CASTLLLAGYKPYEQYF.

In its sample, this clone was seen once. DNA of the CDR3: TGTGCCAGCAGTCCTACAGAAACAGGACGCCTGAGGACAGATACGCAGTATTTT. This codes for CASSPTETGRLRTDTQYF. The chain has TRBV25-1 and TRBJ2-3; the D gene is possibly TRBD1 (5 bases). CDR3 length equals 18 residues. Trimming removed 5 bases from V and 3 bases from J, with 24 bases in between. The germline gives CDR1 MGHDK, CDR2 SYGVNS.

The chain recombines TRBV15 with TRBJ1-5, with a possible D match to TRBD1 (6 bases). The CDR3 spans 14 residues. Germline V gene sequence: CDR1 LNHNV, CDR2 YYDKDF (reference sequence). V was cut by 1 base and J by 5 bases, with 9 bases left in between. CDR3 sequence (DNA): TGTGCCACCAGCAGAGGAGGGGGGGATCAGCCCCAGCATTTT. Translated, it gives CATSRGGGDQPQHF.